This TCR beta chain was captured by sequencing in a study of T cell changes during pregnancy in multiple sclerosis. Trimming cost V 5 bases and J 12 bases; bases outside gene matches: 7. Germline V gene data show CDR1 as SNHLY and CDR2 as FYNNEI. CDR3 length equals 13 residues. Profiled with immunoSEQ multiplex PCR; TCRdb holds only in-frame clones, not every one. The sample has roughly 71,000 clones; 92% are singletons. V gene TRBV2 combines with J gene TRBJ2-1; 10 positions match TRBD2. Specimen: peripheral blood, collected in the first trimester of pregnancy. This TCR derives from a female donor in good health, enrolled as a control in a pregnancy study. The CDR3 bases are TGTGCCAGCAGTCTACTAGCGGGATCCGGGCAGTTCTTC. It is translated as CASSLLAGSGQFF.